This T cell receptor beta chain appears in the sequencing data of a study of graft-versus-host responses after intestinal transplantation (TCRdb year 2021). Broadly, across the study: The transplants that recipients received were multivisceral, liver-intestinal, or isolated intestinal. Instead of going to the commercial service, samples from a few later patients were sequenced in-house on an Illumina MiSeq and processed with MiXCR. Graft-versus-host and host-versus-graft alloreactive T cell clones were tracked in the graft, circulation and bone marrow after intestinal transplantation using bulk TCR-beta CDR3 sequencing. Donor T cell macrochimerism was defined as a peak of at least 4% donor T cells among recipient peripheral blood mononuclear cells. To identify alloreactive clones, pre-transplant mixed lymphocyte reaction products were sequenced and then compared with unstimulated pre-transplant donor and recipient T cells. The cohort enrolled roughly 25 intestinal transplant recipients including one retransplant, and 3 patients lacking pretransplant specimens were excluded. Every recipient was given anti-thymocyte globulin induction, then maintenance tacrolimus and steroids for around three years.

In light of the paper, this sample's time point label describes: cells obtained before transplantation from donor or recipient. CD3+CD4+ and CD3+CD8+ populations were FACS-sorted from unstimulated pre-transplant donor and recipient cells taken from spleen or lymph nodes. The CDR3 holds 15 amino acids from the cysteine to the phenylalanine. CDR3 DNA only is kept here, 45 bases in frame from base 1. For CDR1 and CDR2, the germline V gene (reference sequence) lists LNHNV and YYDKDF. V and J are truncated by 1 base and 4 bases respectively, leaving an intervening sequence of 10 bases. Concerning this clone itself: The target of this receptor is not known. Qualities for individual bases were not recorded, and no much larger clone is one base off.

Libraries were built with the immunoSEQ multiplex PCR assay. For most patients, genomic DNA was isolated with the Qiagen DNeasy Blood and Tissue Kit and sent frozen to Adaptive Biotechnologies for TCR sequencing. High-throughput TCR-beta CDR3 sequencing of genomic DNA from most patients was performed by Adaptive Biotechnologies. Processing in the source paper ran as follows. Adaptive's ImmunoSEQ software was the source of the TCR sequencing data for about 20 patients, while a few other patients were processed with MiXCR and VDJtools. To correct CD4 versus CD8 sorting errors, sequences present in both subsets at a frequency ratio below 5:1 were removed. Because the origin of CDR3 nucleotide sequences shared between donor and recipient could not be assigned, those sequences were removed. Alloreactive clones required at least 2-fold expansion over unstimulated cells and minimum CFSE-low frequency of 0.002% (template counts) or 0.001% (read counts). Clones were considered mappable if detected in sequenced pre-transplant spleen, lymph node, or MLR CFSE-low populations of the donor or recipient. Cumulative frequency of alloreactive clones was calculated as a percentage of all sequences weighted by copy number. Held by TCRdb, this immuneACCESS table contains in-frame sequences only and omits some clones. Under half of the omission traces to an unresolved V gene where checked; the cause of the rest is unknown. That table furnishes V, J and clone size, whereas the DNA furnished D and trimming. The sample yields approximately 90,000 clones; approximately 90% were counted once. Of the sample, 5% to 6.5% is held by the ten largest clones.

Overall study outcomes, separate from this receptor: Early after transplant, peak levels of circulating GvH clones were found to be associated with declines in HvG clones. GvH clones were detected in recipient bone marrow, and some appeared earlier in ileal mucosa or blood, consistent with an intestinal mucosal origin. In patients with donor T cell macrochimerism, the allografts had high GvH to HvG T cell clonal ratios. Conclusions were limited by the relatively low number and heterogeneity of intestinal transplant patients.

The TCR comes from a human donor who received an intestinal transplant. Here the chain combines TRBV15 and TRBJ1-4; a weak D assignment points to TRBD1 (5 bases agree). The sample here was unstimulated CD8+ T cells sorted from spleen or lymph node cells, taken before intestinal transplant. The CDR3 loop reads CATSRAQGNNEKLFF. Read as DNA, the sequence is TGTGCCACCAGCAGAGCCCAGGGTAATAATGAAAAACTGTTTTTT.